This T cell receptor beta chain comes out of a study of T cell repertoires in cytomegalovirus infection. As for the study in general: Recently identified HLA-C-restricted CMV epitopes were among the peptides used. Signatures in public TCR beta sequences pointed to both CMV infection and matching HLA type.

This clonotype was seen many times. Its antigen is undetermined. CDR3 size: 20 residues. V was trimmed by 2 bases and J by 1 base, leaving 24 bases between them. Germline V gene data show CDR1 as SGHTA and CDR2 as FQGNSA. TCRdb redid the calling of the reads with MiXCR, one entry per CDR3 protein. The data show under 300,000 distinct CDR3 sequences, around 20% seen once. This sample comprised cultured PBMCs, obtained from culture after CMV antigen stimulation. The chain recombines TRBV7-2 with TRBJ2-1, with D possibly TRBD1 on 6 matching bases. The receptor's source is a human donor in good health (CMV status not recorded). Some clones in this sample may be carry-over from other donors' samples. The CDR3 here is CASSLRQEMGVDASYNEQFF. In DNA form, the CDR3 reads TGTGCCAGCAGCTTACGACAGGAGATGGGGGTGGATGCGTCCTACAATGAGCAGTTCTTC.